Listed below are T cell receptor beta chains from one sample, sequenced in a study of patients and donors after allogeneic stem cell transplantation. One entry per CDR3 protein, called by TCRdb with MiXCR from the RT-PCR reads. The sample consists of about 960,000 distinct CDR3 sequences, more than 15% of them appearing once. Sample: blood, either unsorted or a sorted T cell fraction (not recorded which). The receptors were gathered from a human donor who was either an allogeneic HSCT recipient or a stem cell or donor lymphocyte infusion donor (not recorded which). It is not recorded whose cells these are; they may come from a transplant donor. Both conserved end residues are part of each CDR3. D genes are given only for firm matches. Size tells how often a clone was seen (once, few, many) or the class of an expanded clone, and some rows leave it out.

few	TRBD2	TRBV20-1	TRBJ2-3	CSARAVREGADTQYF	TGCAGTGCTAGAGCGGTGCGGGAGGGCGCAGATACGCAGTATTTT
NA	TRBD1	TRBV7-9	TRBJ2-5	CASSRTRTGSRTQYF	TGTGCCAGCAGCCGGACCCGGACAGGGTCGAGGACCCAGTACTTC
few	NA	TRBV20-1	TRBJ2-7	CSARDAPGQSYEQYF	TGCAGTGCTAGAGATGCCCCTGGACAGTCCTACGAGCAGTACTTC
NA	TRBD2	TRBV4-2	TRBJ2-2	CASSPRTSGGVNTGELFF	TGTGCCAGCAGCCCCCGGACTAGCGGGGGAGTGAACACCGGGGAGCTGTTTTTT
NA	TRBD2	TRBV6-1	TRBJ2-3	CASSRGLAGADTQYF	TGTGCCAGCAGTCGGGGACTAGCGGGAGCAGATACGCAGTATTTT
NA	NA	TRBV5-1	TRBJ2-5	CASSSSRGGALETQYF	TGCGCCAGCAGCTCGAGTAGGGGGGGCGCGTTGGAGACCCAGTACTTC
few	NA	TRBV3-1	TRBJ2-1	CASSQGAGGFDEQFF	TGTGCCAGCAGCCAAGGAGCTGGAGGGTTCGATGAGCAGTTCTTC
NA	NA	TRBV2	TRBJ2-5	CASKGNEETQYF	TGTGCCAGCAAGGGCAACGAAGAGACCCAGTACTTC
few	TRBD1	TRBV5-1	TRBJ2-2	CASSGQGSNTGELFF	TGCGCCAGCAGTGGACAGGGCTCGAACACCGGGGAGCTGTTTTTT
many	TRBD1	TRBV10-3	TRBJ2-3	CAISESLTGGTRTDTQYF	TGTGCCATCAGTGAGTCCCTTACAGGGGGCACGCGGACAGATACGCAGTATTTT
NA	TRBD2	TRBV9	TRBJ2-3	CASSLVRNGGADTQYF	TGTGCCAGCAGCCTAGTCAGGAACGGGGGGGCAGATACGCAGTATTTT
NA	NA	TRBV7-2	TRBJ2-5	CASSLGTAYQQETQYF	TGTGCCAGCAGCTTAGGGACAGCGTACCAACAAGAGACCCAGTACTTC
few	NA	TRBV15	TRBJ2-5	CATSRVRGAETQYF	TGTGCCACCAGCAGAGTCAGGGGAGCAGAGACCCAGTACTTC
NA	NA	TRBV12-3/TRBV12-4	TRBJ2-1	CASSFGVEYNEQFF	TGTGCCAGCAGTTTTGGCGTGGAGTACAATGAGCAGTTCTTC
NA	NA	TRBV24-1	TRBJ2-1	CATSDHPAGKLNEQFF	TGTGCCACCAGTGACCACCCAGCGGGTAAACTTAATGAGCAGTTCTTC
NA	TRBD2	TRBV12-3/TRBV12-4	TRBJ2-1	CASSLSGRANNEQFF	TGTGCCAGCAGTTTAAGCGGGAGGGCCAACAATGAGCAGTTCTTC
few	TRBD2	TRBV9	TRBJ2-1	CASSVGASGGGSFYEQFF	TGTGCCAGCAGCGTAGGGGCTAGCGGGGGAGGTTCTTTCTATGAGCAGTTCTTC
few	NA	TRBV7-3	TRBJ2-2	CASSLDTGAGELFF	TGTGCCAGCAGCTTAGACACCGGGGCCGGGGAGCTGTTTTTT
few	NA	TRBV5-1	TRBJ1-6	CASSMAGNSPLHF	TGCGCCAGCAGCATGGCCGGGAATTCACCCCTCCACTTT
few	TRBD1	TRBV12-3/TRBV12-4	TRBJ1-2	CASSGTGNLYGYTF	TGTGCCAGCAGTGGGACAGGGAATCTCTATGGCTACACCTTC
few	NA	TRBV20-1	TRBJ2-4	CSASSLLPAKNIQYF	TGCAGTGCTAGCTCCCTCTTACCGGCCAAAAACATTCAGTACTTC
few	NA	TRBV6-2/TRBV6-3	TRBJ2-3	CASSFPGLGADTQYF	TGTGCCAGCAGTTTCCCCGGGCTCGGGGCGGATACGCAGTATTTT
few	NA	TRBV6-2/TRBV6-3	TRBJ2-3	CASSYSPGGVTDTQYF	TGTGCCAGCAGTTACTCTCCAGGAGGAGTGACAGATACGCAGTATTTT
NA	NA	TRBV11-3	TRBJ1-1	CASSFQGHTRNTEAFF	TGTGCCAGCAGCTTTCAGGGACACACACGGAACACTGAAGCTTTCTTT
NA	NA	TRBV7-8	TRBJ2-1	CASGKGGDNEQFF	TGTGCCAGCGGAAAAGGAGGAGACAATGAGCAGTTCTTC
NA	NA	TRBV11-2	TRBJ2-7	CASSLYNNEQYF	TGTGCCAGCAGCTTATACAACAACGAGCAGTACTTC
many	NA	TRBV24-1	TRBJ2-3	CATSESDRPGTDTQYF	TGTGCCACCAGTGAAAGCGACAGGCCTGGCACAGATACGCAGTATTTT
NA	TRBD2	TRBV4-2	TRBJ2-1	CASSQDPPSSGRDDEQFF	TGTGCCAGCAGCCAAGATCCCCCTTCTAGCGGGAGGGACGATGAGCAGTTCTTC
few	NA	TRBV6-1	TRBJ2-3	CASSDRRGVDTQYF	TGTGCCAGCAGTGACCGGAGGGGGGTAGATACGCAGTATTTT
NA	NA	TRBV12-3/TRBV12-4	TRBJ2-1	CASSGLPVSYNEQFF	TGTGCCAGCAGTGGATTACCGGTCTCCTACAATGAGCAGTTCTTC
NA	NA	TRBV12-3/TRBV12-4	TRBJ2-4	CASSQGGPGRIAKNIQYF	TGTGCCAGCAGCCAAGGGGGGCCAGGACGGATAGCCAAAAACATTCAGTACTTC
NA	NA	TRBV29-1	TRBJ1-5	CSVVLGGGANQPQHF	TGCAGCGTTGTCCTTGGGGGAGGCGCCAATCAGCCCCAGCATTTT
NA	NA	TRBV20-1	TRBJ2-7	CSALQYYEQYF	TGCAGTGCTCTACAATACTACGAGCAGTACTTC
few	TRBD1	TRBV6-5	TRBJ2-3	CASSFVRQGGTASTDTQYF	TGTGCCAGCAGTTTCGTAAGACAGGGGGGAACTGCTTCCACAGATACGCAGTATTTT
NA	NA	TRBV5-4	TRBJ1-6	CASSSDNSPLHF	TGTGCCAGCAGCTCCGACAATTCACCCCTCCACTTT
few	NA	TRBV20-1	TRBJ1-2	CSGAANYGYTF	TGCAGTGGAGCCGCTAACTATGGCTACACCTTC
few	NA	TRBV7-2	TRBJ2-7	CASMPGLGGGGEQYF	TGTGCCAGCATGCCCGGTTTAGGGGGTGGTGGTGAGCAGTACTTC
many	NA	TRBV24-1	TRBJ1-6	CATSERETRGPNSPLHF	TGTGCCACCAGTGAACGGGAGACCAGGGGTCCCAATTCACCCCTCCACTTT
few	NA	TRBV20-1	TRBJ2-5	CSARRDFWETQYF	TGCAGTGCGAGAAGGGACTTCTGGGAGACCCAGTACTTC
NA	NA	TRBV29-1	TRBJ1-1	CSVAAVGVGAFF	TGCAGCGTTGCCGCAGTGGGGGTAGGGGCTTTCTTT
few	TRBD2	TRBV5-4	TRBJ2-5	CASHERGRREETQYF	TGTGCCAGCCATGAGCGGGGCCGGAGGGAAGAGACCCAGTACTTC
NA	NA	TRBV25-1	TRBJ1-1	CASSDLDSSNTEAFF	TGTGCCAGCAGTGACCTAGACAGCTCGAACACTGAAGCTTTCTTT
few	TRBD2	TRBV7-6	TRBJ2-3	CASSLGAGAITDTQYF	TGTGCCAGCAGCTTAGGGGCGGGAGCAATCACAGATACGCAGTATTTT
many	NA	TRBV7-7	TRBJ2-2	CASSLAQGNTGELFF	TGTGCCAGCAGCTTAGCGCAGGGGAACACCGGGGAGCTGTTTTTT
NA	NA	TRBV28	TRBJ2-7	CASRLTGPLYEQYF	TGTGCCAGCCGTTTGACCGGGCCCCTTTACGAGCAGTACTTC
NA	NA	TRBV6-1	TRBJ1-4	CASSGRSGTTNEKLFF	TGTGCCAGCAGTGGGAGGTCGGGTACGACTAATGAAAAACTGTTTTTT
few	NA	TRBV4-1	TRBJ1-5	CASSQGDGGAQPQHF	TGCGCCAGCAGCCAAGGGGATGGGGGGGCTCAGCCCCAGCATTTT
NA	TRBD2	TRBV4-3	TRBJ2-7	CASSLVGGQSYEQYF	TGCGCCAGCAGCCTGGTGGGAGGGCAGTCCTACGAGCAGTACTTC